This section outlines one T cell receptor beta chain sequence together with its context. Antigen specificity is unknown. The TCR beta CDR3 regions underwent amplification using RNA transcripts as the source. HTBI primers were the set used in a first-round RT-PCR of the TCR CDR3. One entry per CDR3 protein results from TCRdb running MiXCR on the multiplex PCR reads. Here the sample spans approximately 600,000 distinct CDR3 sequences, 11% to 15% being singletons. Per germline, CDR1 SGHNT and CDR2 YYREEE (reference sequence). The CDR3 is made up of 15 amino acids. Deletions cut 3 bases from V and 7 bases from J, with 17 bases between. Drawn at first hyperthyroidism diagnosis, the blood sample preceded any ophthalmopathy symptoms. The source of the PBMCs was less than 12 ml of fresh peripheral blood. The sample comes from a study of T cells in Graves' hyperthyroidism and ophthalmopathy. Findings and caveats of the study: Expanded thyroid clonotypes (above 0.001) were mostly also found in blood. Ophthalmopathy and stable hyperthyroidism were separated by a 13 V-J model.

This clonotype originated in a woman aged 25 to 39 with Graves' hyperthyroidism that later progressed to Graves' ophthalmopathy. This sequence joins TRBV5-4 and TRBJ2-1, with D maybe TRBD1 (6 bases). The specimen was blood. The CDR3: CASSSPRTASNEQFF. The CDR3 bases are TGTGCCAGCAGCTCCCCCCGGACAGCTTCAAATGAGCAGTTCTTC.